This T cell receptor beta chain stems from a study of shared clonotypes between healthy human individuals. For the study at large: Donors had three CD4 naive, three CD4 memory, two CD8 naive and one CD8 memory plate apiece. Findings of the study overall: Unshared clonotypes carried lower generation probabilities than those common to all four donors. With few donors, the genetic and exposure-history diversity represented was limited.

Notes on this clone: Its cognate antigen is unknown.

The assay was immunoSEQ multiplex PCR, and TCRdb's table has in-frame clones only and misses some. Among approximately 640,000 clones listed, about 90% were seen once. With 1 base removed from V and 3 bases from J, the gap between germline ends came to 17 bases. CDR3 length: 16 residues. The germline gives CDR1 SGDLS, CDR2 YYNGEE. The sequenced material came from memory CD8+ T cells from PBMCs. Regarding subset: CD45RO+ cells pooled with CCR7-negative TemRA cells. This TCR came from a man between 18 and 35 years old in good health. Some clones in this sample may be carry-over from other donors' samples. This chain joins TRBV9 and TRBJ2-7; D possibly corresponds to TRBD1 (6 bases). CDR3 in DNA: TGTGCCAGCAGCGTATCTTCGGGCAGGGGACGCTACGAGCAGTACTTC. It is translated as CASSVSSGRGRYEQYF. Full variable domain (remainder filled in from reference TRBV9 and TRBJ2-7): DSGVTQTPKHLITATGQRVTLRCSPRSGDLSVYWYQQSLDQGLQFLIQYYNGEERAKGNILERFSAQQFPDLHSELNLSSLELGDSALYFCASSVSSGRGRYEQYFGPGTRLTVT.